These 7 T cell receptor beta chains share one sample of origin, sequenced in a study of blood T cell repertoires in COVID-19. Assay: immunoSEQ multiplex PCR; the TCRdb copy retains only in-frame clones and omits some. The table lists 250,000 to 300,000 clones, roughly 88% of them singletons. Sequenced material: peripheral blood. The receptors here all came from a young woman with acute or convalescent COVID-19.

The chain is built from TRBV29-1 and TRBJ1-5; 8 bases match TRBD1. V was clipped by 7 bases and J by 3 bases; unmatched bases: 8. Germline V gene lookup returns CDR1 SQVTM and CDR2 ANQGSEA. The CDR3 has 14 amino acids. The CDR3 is CSATTGASNQPQHF. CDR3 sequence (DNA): TGCAGCGCTACGACAGGGGCGTCCAATCAGCCCCAGCATTTT. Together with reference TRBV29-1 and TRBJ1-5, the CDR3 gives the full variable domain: SAVISQKPSRDICQRGTSLTIQCQVDSQVTMMFWYRQQPGQSLTLIATANQGSEATYESGFVIDKFPISRPNLTFSTLTVSNMSPEDSSIYLCSATTGASNQPQHFGDGTRLSIL.

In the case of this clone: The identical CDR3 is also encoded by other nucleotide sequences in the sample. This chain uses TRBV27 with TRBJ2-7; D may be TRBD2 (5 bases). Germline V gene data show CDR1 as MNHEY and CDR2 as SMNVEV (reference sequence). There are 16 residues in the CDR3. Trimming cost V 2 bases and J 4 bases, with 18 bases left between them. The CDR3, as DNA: TGTGCCAGCAGTTTAGAGGGTGTGACTTCCATTTACGAGCAGTACTTC. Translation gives CASSLEGVTSIYEQYF.

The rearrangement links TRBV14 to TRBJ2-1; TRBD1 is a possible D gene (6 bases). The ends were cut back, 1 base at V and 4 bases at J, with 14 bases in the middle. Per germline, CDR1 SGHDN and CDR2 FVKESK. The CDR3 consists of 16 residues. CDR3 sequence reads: CASSQGVFTGYNEQFF. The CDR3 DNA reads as TGTGCCAGCAGCCAAGGAGTCTTTACAGGGTACAATGAGCAGTTCTTC. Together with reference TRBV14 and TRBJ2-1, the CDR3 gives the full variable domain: EAGVTQFPSHSVIEKGQTVTLRCDPISGHDNLYWYRRVMGKEIKFLLHFVKESKQDESGMPNNRFLAERTGGTYSTLKVQPAELEDSGVYFCASSQGVFTGYNEQFFGPGTRLTVL.

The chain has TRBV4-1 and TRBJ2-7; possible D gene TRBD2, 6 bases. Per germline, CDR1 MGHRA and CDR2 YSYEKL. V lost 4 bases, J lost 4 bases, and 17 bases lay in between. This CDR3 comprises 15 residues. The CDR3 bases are TGCGCCAGCAGCCCGACCAGCGGGTTGGGGTACGAGCAGTACTTC. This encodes CASSPTSGLGYEQYF.

DNA of the CDR3: TGCGCCAGCAGCTTCAAGGGGGCGAATAATGAGCAGTTCTTC. Translated: CASSFKGANNEQFF. The chain links TRBV5-1 to TRBJ2-1, with 7 bases lining up with TRBD1. Per germline, CDR1 SGHRS and CDR2 YFSETQ. Germline trimming cut 2 bases from V and 7 bases from J; bases unmatched to any gene: 6. The CDR3 has 14 residues.

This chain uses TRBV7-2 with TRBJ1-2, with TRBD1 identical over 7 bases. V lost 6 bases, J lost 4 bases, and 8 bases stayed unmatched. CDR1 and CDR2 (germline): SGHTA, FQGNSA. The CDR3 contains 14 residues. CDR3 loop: CASSRGQDGYGYTF. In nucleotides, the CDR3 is TGTGCCAGCAGTCGTGGACAGGACGGCTATGGCTACACCTTC.

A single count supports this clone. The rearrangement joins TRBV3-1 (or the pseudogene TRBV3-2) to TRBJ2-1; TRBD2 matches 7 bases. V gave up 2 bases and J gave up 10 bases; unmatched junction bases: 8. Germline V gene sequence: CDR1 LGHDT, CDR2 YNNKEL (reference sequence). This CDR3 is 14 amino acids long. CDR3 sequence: CASSQRSREREQFF. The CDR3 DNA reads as TGTGCCAGCAGCCAACGCTCGCGGGAGCGGGAGCAGTTCTTC.